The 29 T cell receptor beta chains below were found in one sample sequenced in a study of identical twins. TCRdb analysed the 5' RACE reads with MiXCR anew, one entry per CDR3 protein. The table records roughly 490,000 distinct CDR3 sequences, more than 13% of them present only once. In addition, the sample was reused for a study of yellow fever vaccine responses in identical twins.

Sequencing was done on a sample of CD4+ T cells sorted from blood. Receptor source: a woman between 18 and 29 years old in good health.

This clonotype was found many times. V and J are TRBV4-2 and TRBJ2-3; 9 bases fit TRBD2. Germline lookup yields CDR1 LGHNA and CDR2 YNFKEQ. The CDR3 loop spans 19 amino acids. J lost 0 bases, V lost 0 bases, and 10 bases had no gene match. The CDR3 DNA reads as TGTGCCAGCAGCCAAGATAGGCTAGCGGGGCAGTCTAGCACAGATACGCAGTATTTT. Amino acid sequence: CASSQDRLAGQSSTDTQYF.

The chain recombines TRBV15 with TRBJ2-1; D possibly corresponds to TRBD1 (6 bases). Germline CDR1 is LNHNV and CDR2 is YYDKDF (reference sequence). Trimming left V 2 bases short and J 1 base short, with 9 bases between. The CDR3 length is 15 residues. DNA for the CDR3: TGTGCCACCAGCAGAACAGGGTTTTCCTACAATGAGCAGTTCTTC. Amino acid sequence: CATSRTGFSYNEQFF.

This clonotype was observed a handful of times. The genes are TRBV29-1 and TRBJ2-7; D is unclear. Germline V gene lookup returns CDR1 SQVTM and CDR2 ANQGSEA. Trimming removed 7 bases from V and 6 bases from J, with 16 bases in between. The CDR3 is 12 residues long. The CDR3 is CSAGKGKGEQYF. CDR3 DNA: TGCAGCGCCGGCAAGGGTAAGGGCGAGCAGTACTTC.

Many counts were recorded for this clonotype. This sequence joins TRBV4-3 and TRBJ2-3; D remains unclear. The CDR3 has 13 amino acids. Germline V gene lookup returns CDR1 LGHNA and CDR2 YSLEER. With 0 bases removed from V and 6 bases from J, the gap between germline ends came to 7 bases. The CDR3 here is CASSQDYGDTQYF. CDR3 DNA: TGCGCCAGCAGCCAAGATTACGGGGATACGCAGTATTTT.

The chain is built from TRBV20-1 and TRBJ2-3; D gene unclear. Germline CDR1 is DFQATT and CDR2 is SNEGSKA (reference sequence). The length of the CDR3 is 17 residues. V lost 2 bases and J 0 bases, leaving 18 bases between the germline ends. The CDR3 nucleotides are TGCAGTGCTAGACGAACGGCGAACTATCCTAGCACAGATACGCAGTATTTT. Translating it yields CSARRTANYPSTDTQYF.

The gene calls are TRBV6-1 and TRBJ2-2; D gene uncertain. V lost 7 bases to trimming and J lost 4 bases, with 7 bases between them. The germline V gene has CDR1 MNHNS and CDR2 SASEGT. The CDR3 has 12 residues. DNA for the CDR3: TGTGCCAGCAAAAGGGCCACCGGGGAGCTGTTTTTT. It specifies CASKRATGELFF.

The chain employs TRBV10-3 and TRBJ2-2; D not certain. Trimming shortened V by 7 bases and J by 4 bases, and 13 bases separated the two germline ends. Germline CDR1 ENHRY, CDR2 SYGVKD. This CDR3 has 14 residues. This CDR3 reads CAINPNLGTGELFF. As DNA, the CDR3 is TGTGCCATCAACCCAAACCTTGGCACCGGGGAGCTGTTTTTT.

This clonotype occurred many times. CDR3 in amino acids: CASSLDGGQETQYF. In DNA, the CDR3 is TGTGCCAGCAGCCTAGACGGAGGCCAAGAGACCCAGTACTTC. The chain has TRBV5-6 and TRBJ2-5, with TRBD2 as a possible D gene (5 bases). The length of the CDR3 is 14 residues. The germline V and J ends were trimmed by 4 bases and 1 base, with 11 bases remaining between them. Germline CDR1 is SGHDT and CDR2 is YYEEEE.

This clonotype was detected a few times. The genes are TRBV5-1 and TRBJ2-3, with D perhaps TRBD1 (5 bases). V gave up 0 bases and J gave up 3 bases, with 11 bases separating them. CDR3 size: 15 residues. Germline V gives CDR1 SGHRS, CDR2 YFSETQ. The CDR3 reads CASSLAGIATDTQYF. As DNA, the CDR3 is TGCGCCAGCAGCTTGGCAGGGATAGCAACAGATACGCAGTATTTT.

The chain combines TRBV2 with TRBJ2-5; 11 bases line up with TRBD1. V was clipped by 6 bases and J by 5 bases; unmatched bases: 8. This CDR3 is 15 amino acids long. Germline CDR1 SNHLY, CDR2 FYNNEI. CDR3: CASSGQGARGETQYF. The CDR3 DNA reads TGTGCCAGCAGCGGACAGGGGGCCCGAGGGGAGACCCAGTACTTC.

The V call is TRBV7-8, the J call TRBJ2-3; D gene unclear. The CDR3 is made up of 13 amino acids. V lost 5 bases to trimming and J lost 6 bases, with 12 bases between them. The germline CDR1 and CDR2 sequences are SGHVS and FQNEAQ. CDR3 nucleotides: TGTGCCAGCAGCGCCCCTCCGCGGGATACGCAGTATTTT. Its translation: CASSAPPRDTQYF.

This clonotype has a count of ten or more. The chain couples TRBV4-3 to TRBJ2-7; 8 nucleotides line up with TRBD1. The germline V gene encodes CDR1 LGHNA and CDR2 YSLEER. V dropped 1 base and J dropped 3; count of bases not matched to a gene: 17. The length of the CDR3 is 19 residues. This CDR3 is CASSQGVGVYADRDYEQYF. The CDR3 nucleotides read TGCGCCAGCAGCCAAGGGGTAGGAGTGTACGCGGACAGGGACTACGAGCAGTACTTC.

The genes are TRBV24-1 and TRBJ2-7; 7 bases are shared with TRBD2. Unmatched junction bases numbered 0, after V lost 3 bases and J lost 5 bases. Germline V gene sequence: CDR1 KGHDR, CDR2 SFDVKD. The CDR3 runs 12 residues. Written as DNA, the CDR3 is TGTGCCACCAGTGATCGGGGGGACGAGCAGTACTTC. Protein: CATSDRGDEQYF.

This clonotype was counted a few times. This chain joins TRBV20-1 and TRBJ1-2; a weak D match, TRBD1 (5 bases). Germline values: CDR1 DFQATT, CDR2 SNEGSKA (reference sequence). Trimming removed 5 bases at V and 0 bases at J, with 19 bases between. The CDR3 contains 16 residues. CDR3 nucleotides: TGCAGTGCTCTATCCCGGGGCAGGACAACTAACTATGGCTACACCTTC. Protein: CSALSRGRTTNYGYTF.

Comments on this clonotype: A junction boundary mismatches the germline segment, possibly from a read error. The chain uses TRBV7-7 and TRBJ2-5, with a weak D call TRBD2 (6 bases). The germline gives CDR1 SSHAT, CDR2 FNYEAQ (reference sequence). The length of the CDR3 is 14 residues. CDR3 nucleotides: TGTGCTAGCAGCGGGCGGGGAGTTTTCGAGACCCAGTACTTC. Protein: CASSGRGVFETQYF.

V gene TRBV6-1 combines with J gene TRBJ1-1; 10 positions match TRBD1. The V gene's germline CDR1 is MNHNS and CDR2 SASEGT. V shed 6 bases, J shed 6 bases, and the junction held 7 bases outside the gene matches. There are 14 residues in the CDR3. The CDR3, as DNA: TGTGCCAGCAGAAGGACAGGGGGGGGGGCTGAAGCTTTCTTT. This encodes CASRRTGGGAEAFF.

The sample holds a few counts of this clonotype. The CDR3 bases are TGTGCCAGCAGCCCCGGAACAGACCAGAATCAGCCCCAGCATTTT. Protein sequence: CASSPGTDQNQPQHF. V gene TRBV12-3 or TRBV12-4 combines with J gene TRBJ1-5; D ambiguous. There are 15 residues in the CDR3. V lost 6 bases, J lost 4 bases, and 16 bases lay in between.

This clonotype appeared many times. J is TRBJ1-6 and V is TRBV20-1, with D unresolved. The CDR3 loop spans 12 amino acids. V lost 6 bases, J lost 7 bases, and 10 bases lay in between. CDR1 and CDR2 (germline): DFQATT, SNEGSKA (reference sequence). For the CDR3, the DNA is TGCAGTGCAGTGCCCCCGAATTCACCCCTCCACTTT. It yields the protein CSAVPPNSPLHF.

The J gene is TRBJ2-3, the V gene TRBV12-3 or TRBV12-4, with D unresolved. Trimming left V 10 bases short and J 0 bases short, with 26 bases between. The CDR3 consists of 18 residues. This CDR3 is CAISKFPGGVPSTDTQYF. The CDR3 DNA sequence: TGTGCCATCAGCAAGTTTCCGGGTGGGGTGCCAAGCACAGATACGCAGTATTTT.

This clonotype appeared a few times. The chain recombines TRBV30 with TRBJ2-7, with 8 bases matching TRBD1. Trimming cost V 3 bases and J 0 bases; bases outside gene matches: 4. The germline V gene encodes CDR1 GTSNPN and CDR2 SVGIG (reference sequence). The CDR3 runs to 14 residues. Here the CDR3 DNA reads TGTGCCTGGAGGGGGACAGGCTTCTCCTACGAGCAGTACTTC. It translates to CAWRGTGFSYEQYF.

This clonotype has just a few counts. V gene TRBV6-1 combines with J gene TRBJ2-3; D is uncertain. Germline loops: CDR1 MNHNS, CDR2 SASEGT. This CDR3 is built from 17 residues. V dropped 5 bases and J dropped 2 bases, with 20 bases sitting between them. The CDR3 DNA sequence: TGTGCCAGCAGTCCCGGCGGAAAGGGCTACACCACAGATACGCAGTATTTT. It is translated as CASSPGGKGYTTDTQYF.

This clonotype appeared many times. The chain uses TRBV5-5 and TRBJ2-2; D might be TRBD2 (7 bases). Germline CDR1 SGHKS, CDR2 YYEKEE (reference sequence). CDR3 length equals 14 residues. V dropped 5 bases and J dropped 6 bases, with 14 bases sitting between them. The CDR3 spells CASSNGGRAGELFF. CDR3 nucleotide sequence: TGTGCCAGCAGTAACGGGGGGCGAGCCGGGGAGCTGTTTTTT.

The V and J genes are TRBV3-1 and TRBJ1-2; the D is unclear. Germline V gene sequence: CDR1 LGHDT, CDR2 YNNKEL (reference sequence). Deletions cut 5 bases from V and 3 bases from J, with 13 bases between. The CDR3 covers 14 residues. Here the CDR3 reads CASSINPGDYGYTF. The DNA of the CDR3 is TGTGCCAGCAGCATAAACCCGGGCGACTATGGCTACACCTTC. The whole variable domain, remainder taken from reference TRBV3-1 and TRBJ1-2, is DTAVSQTPKYLVTQMGNDKSIKCEQNLGHDTMYWYKQDSKKFLKIMFSYNNKELIINETVPNRFSPKSPDKAHLNLHINSLELGDSAVYFCASSINPGDYGYTFGSGTRLTVV.

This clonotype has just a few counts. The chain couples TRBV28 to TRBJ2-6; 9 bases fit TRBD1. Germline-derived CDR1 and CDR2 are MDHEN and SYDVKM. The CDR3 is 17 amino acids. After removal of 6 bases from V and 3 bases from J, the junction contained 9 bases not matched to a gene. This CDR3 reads CASSHGTGLGGANVLTF. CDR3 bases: TGTGCCAGCAGCCATGGGACAGGGTTGGGTGGGGCCAACGTCCTGACTTTC.

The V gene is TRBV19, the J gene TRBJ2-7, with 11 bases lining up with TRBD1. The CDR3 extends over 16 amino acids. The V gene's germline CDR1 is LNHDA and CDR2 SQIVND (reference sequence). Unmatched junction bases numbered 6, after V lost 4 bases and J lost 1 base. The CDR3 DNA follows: TGTGCCAGTAGTAGGGATGGACAGGGGGCTTCCTACGAGCAGTACTTC. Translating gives CASSRDGQGASYEQYF.

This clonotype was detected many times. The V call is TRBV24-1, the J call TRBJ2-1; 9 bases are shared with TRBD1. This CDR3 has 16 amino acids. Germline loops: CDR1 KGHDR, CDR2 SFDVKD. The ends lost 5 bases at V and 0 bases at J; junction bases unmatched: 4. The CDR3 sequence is CATSGATGGSYNEQFF. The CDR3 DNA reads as TGTGCCACCAGTGGCGCGACAGGGGGCTCCTACAATGAGCAGTTCTTC.

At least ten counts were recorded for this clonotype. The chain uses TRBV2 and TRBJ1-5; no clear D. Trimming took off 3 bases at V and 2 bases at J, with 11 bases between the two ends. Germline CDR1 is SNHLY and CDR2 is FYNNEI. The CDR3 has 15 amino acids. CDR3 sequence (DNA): TGTGCCAGCAGTGATTTAGGGTCGGGCAATCAGCCCCAGCATTTT. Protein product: CASSDLGSGNQPQHF. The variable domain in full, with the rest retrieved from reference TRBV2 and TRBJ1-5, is EPEVTQTPSHQVTQMGQEVILRCVPISNHLYFYWYRQILGQKVEFLVSFYNNEISEKSEIFDDQFSVERPDGSNFTLKIRSTKLEDSAMYFCASSDLGSGNQPQHFGDGTRLSIL.

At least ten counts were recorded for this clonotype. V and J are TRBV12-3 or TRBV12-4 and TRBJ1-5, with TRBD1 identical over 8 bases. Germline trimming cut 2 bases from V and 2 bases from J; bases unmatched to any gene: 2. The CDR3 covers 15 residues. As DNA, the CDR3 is TGTGCCAGCAGTTTAAACAGGGGGGGCAATCAGCCCCAGCATTTT. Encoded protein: CASSLNRGGNQPQHF.

CDR3 residues: CASSPLDIRRSSGSYEQYF. The DNA for the CDR3 is TGTGCCAGCAGCCCTCTCGATATTCGAAGGTCTAGCGGGAGCTACGAGCAGTACTTC. The chain couples TRBV4-2 to TRBJ2-7, with 10 bases lining up with TRBD2. The ends lost 4 bases at V and 3 bases at J; junction bases unmatched: 18. Germline V gene lookup returns CDR1 LGHNA and CDR2 YNFKEQ. There are 19 residues in the CDR3.